The T cell receptor (beta chain) under discussion was sequenced for a study of blood T cell repertoires in COVID-19. Study in general: Sources were T cells, B-cell-depleted T cells, or PBMCs; the material itself was cDNA or gDNA.

Per the authors' pipeline: For nucleated cells, counts were estimated from reference gene primer amplification. Assay: immunoSEQ multiplex PCR; the TCRdb copy retains only in-frame clones and omits some. The V and J calls and clone size are taken from that table; D and trimming were inferred from the DNA. The sample includes 100,000 to 150,000 clones, approximately 90% seen only once; the top ten take 10%. Sequenced: peripheral blood. This sequence originates from a man in his forties or fifties with acute or convalescent COVID-19.

The CDR3 spells CATSRVRGQPQHF. The CDR3 nucleotides are TGTGCCACCAGCAGAGTTAGGGGTCAGCCCCAGCATTTT. The chain has TRBV15 and TRBJ1-5, with D tentatively TRBD1 (5 bases). The germline V gene has CDR1 LNHNV and CDR2 YYDKDF (reference sequence). V lost 1 base to trimming and J lost 6 bases, with 7 bases between them. This CDR3 is 13 amino acids long. Using reference TRBV15 and TRBJ1-5 for the parts outside the CDR3, the full variable domain is DAMVIQNPRYQVTQFGKPVTLSCSQTLNHNVMYWYQQKSSQAPKLLFHYYDKDFNNEADTPDNFQSRRPNTSFCFLDIRSPGLGDTAMYLCATSRVRGQPQHFGDGTRLSIL.